This T cell receptor beta chain was sequenced during a study of molecular identifiers for immune sequencing clone quantification. TCRdb re-derived calls from the PCR reads in MiXCR, one entry per CDR3 protein. The sample records about 640,000 distinct CDR3 sequences, 20% being singletons. The sample holds many counts of this clonotype. Germline CDR1 reads DFQATT; CDR2 reads SNEGSKA (reference sequence). V was shortened by 1 base and J by 3 bases, with 13 bases between the two germline ends. CDR3 length equals 15 residues. This rearrangement joins TRBV20-1 to TRBJ1-5; D is possibly TRBD1 (6 bases). This clonotype originated in a human donor in good health. Some libraries in this study had Jurkat cell RNA spiked in. Sequenced sample: naive CD8+ T cells from blood, with Jurkat cell RNA spiked in. This sample's subset: FACS-sorted CD8+CD4-CCR7+CD45RA+ naive T cells. CDR3 region: CSARGRGGNNQPQHF. CDR3 nucleotides: TGCAGTGCTAGAGGTCGAGGGGGAAACAATCAGCCCCAGCATTTT.